Included here is one T cell receptor beta chain sequence, with context. Libraries were prepared by immunoSEQ multiplex PCR; TCRdb keeps only in-frame clonotypes and omits some of them. The sample lists 150,000 to 200,000 clones; roughly 90% were seen once. After removal of 0 bases from V and 7 bases from J, the junction contained 17 bases not matched to a gene. This CDR3 comprises 18 residues. The V gene's germline CDR1 is MNHNS and CDR2 SASEGT. This specimen comes from a study of blood T cell repertoires in COVID-19. Study as a whole: Acute and convalescent COVID-19 samples came from the United States, Italy and Spain.

The rearrangement uses TRBV6-1 and TRBJ1-2, with 7 bases identical to TRBD1. The sample was PBMCs or T cells enriched from blood (not recorded which). The origin of this receptor is a woman in her 50s who had recovered from COVID-19. CDR3 sequence: CASSEARGGLGQLSGYTF. In DNA, the CDR3 is TGTGCCAGCAGTGAAGCGCGGGGGGGCTTGGGACAGCTTAGTGGCTACACCTTC.